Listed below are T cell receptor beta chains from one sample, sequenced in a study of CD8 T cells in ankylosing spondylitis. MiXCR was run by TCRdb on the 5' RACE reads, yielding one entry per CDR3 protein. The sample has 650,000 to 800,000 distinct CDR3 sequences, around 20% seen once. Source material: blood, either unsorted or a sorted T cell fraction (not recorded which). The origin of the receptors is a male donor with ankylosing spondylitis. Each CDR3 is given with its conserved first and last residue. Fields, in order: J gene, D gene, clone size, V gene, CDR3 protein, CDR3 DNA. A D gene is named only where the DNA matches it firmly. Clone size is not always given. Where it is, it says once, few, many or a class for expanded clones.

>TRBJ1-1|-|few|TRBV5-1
CASSSLGQDYTEAFF
TGCGCCAGCAGCTCCCTTGGGCAGGACTACACTGAAGCTTTCTTT
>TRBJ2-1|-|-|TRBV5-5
CASSLAMTLGYNEQFF
TGTGCCAGCAGCTTGGCGATGACCCTGGGCTACAATGAGCAGTTCTTC
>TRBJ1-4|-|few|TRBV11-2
CASSLGDRDHEKLFF
TGTGCCAGCAGCTTAGGGGACCGGGATCATGAAAAACTGTTTTTT
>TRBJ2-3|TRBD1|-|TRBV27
CASRPGQGADTQYF
TGTGCCAGCAGGCCGGGACAGGGGGCAGATACGCAGTATTTT
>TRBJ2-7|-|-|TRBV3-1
CASSQSPRTVSYEQYF
TGTGCCAGCAGCCAAAGCCCGAGGACCGTGTCCTACGAGCAGTACTTC
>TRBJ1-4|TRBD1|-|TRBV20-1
CSASSPGRGEEKLFF
TGCAGTGCTAGTTCCCCGGGCAGGGGGGAGGAAAAACTGTTTTTT
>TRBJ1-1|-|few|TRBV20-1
CSASPGPEAFF
TGCAGTGCTAGCCCCGGACCTGAAGCTTTCTTT
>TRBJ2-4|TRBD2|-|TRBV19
CASSNGGTSGWGNIQYF
TGTGCCAGTAGTAACGGTGGGACTAGCGGTTGGGGAAACATTCAGTACTTC
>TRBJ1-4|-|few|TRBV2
CASSRGFLNEKLFF
TGTGCCAGCTCAAGGGGGTTTCTCAATGAAAAACTGTTTTTT
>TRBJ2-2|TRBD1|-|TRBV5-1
CASSTPGTGATGELFF
TGCGCCAGCAGCACCCCCGGGACAGGGGCCACCGGGGAGCTGTTTTTT
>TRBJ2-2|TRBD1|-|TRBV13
CASSLERGRSHGELFF
TGTGCCAGCAGCTTAGAGAGGGGGCGATCGCACGGGGAGCTGTTTTTT
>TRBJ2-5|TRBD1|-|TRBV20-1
CSAPGQVQETQYF
TGCAGTGCTCCCGGACAGGTTCAAGAGACCCAGTACTTC
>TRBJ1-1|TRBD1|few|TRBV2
CASSTVDRLRNTEAFF
TGTGCCAGCAGTACGGTGGACAGGTTACGGAACACTGAAGCTTTCTTT
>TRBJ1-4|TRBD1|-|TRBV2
CASRGQGTGNEKLFF
TGTGCCAGCCGAGGACAGGGGACGGGTAATGAAAAACTGTTTTTT
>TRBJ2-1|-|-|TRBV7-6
CASSFREGSEQFF
TGTGCCAGCAGCTTCCGGGAAGGTAGTGAGCAGTTCTTC
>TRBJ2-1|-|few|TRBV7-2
CASSLGLGIYNEQFF
TGTGCCAGCAGCTTAGGTTTAGGCATCTACAATGAGCAGTTCTTC
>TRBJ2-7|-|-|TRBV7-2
CASSLGPYGGYEQYF
TGTGCCAGCAGCTTAGGCCCCTACGGGGGATACGAGCAGTACTTC
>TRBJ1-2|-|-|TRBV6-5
CASSSDRGGYGYTF
TGTGCCAGCAGTTCGGACAGAGGTGGCTATGGCTACACCTTC
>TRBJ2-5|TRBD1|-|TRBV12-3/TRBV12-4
CASKFRDRVPETQYF
TGTGCCAGCAAGTTTAGGGACAGGGTGCCTGAGACCCAGTACTTC
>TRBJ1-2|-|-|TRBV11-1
CASSPTLGTKRTYRYGYTF
TGTGCCAGCAGCCCCACCCTGGGGACCAAACGGACGTATCGGTATGGCTACACCTTC
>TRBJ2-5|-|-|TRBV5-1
CASSMPGEETQYF
TGCGCCAGCAGCATGCCGGGAGAAGAGACCCAGTACTTC
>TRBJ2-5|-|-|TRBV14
CASSPPGWGQETQYF
TGTGCCAGCAGCCCCCCTGGGTGGGGACAAGAGACCCAGTACTTC
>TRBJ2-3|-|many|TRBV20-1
CSADQRGTDTQYF
TGCAGTGCCGATCAAAGGGGCACAGATACGCAGTATTTT
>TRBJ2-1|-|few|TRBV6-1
CASSRDQGNEQFF
TGTGCCAGCAGCAGGGACCAAGGGAATGAGCAGTTCTTC
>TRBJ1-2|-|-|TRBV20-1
CSASKGDYGYTF
TGCAGTGCTAGCAAGGGGGACTATGGCTACACCTTC
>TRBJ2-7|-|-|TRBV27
CASSRRGRGYEQYF
TGTGCCAGCAGCCGGAGGGGTCGGGGCTACGAGCAGTACTTC
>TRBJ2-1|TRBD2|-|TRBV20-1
CSAMGGGVDNEQFF
TGCAGTGCTATGGGCGGGGGGGTGGACAATGAGCAGTTCTTC
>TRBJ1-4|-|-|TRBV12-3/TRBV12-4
CASSPRGWGEKLFF
TGTGCCAGCAGTCCCCGGGGCTGGGGTGAAAAACTGTTTTTT
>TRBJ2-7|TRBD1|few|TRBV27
CASSQQGAYEQYF
TGTGCCAGCAGTCAACAGGGGGCCTACGAGCAGTACTTC
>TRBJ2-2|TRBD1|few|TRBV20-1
CSARGRSGGSGELFF
TGCAGTGCTAGAGGACGCTCAGGGGGTTCCGGGGAGCTGTTTTTT
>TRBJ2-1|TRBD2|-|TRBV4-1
CASSPPYTSGGGPSYNEQFF
TGCGCCAGCAGCCCCCCTTACACTAGCGGGGGGGGACCCTCCTACAATGAGCAGTTCTTC
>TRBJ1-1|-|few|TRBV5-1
CASSLGAAMNTEAFF
TGCGCCAGCAGCTTGGGGGCAGCCATGAACACTGAAGCTTTCTTT
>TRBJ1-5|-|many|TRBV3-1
CASSQGGYSNQPQHF
TGTGCCAGCAGCCAGGGAGGATATAGCAATCAGCCCCAGCATTTT
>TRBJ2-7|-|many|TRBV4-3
CASSQDAGYEQYF
TGCGCCAGCAGCCAAGATGCAGGCTACGAGCAGTACTTC
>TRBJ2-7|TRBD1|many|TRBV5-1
CASSGGQATYEQYF
TGCGCCAGCAGCGGGGGACAGGCCACCTACGAGCAGTACTTC
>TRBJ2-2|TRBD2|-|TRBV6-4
CASSDSGRGGNTGELFF
TGTGCCAGCAGTGACTCTGGACGGGGGGGGAACACCGGGGAGCTGTTTTTT